These 21 T cell receptor beta chains originate from one sample sequenced in a study of Ad26.COV2.S vaccination and SARS-CoV-2 variants. Profiling relied on immunoSEQ multiplex PCR, and the TCRdb table lists in-frame clones only, not all of them. The table records hundreds of thousands of clones, roughly 89% of them present only once. Treatment indicated: 15 to 20 received Ad26.COV2.S at low or high dose, single or two shots; about 5 received placebo; per-sample allocation not given. Sample collection was performed on day 63 after the first vaccine or placebo injection. The sample was peripheral blood, taken in a trial of Ad26.COV2.S vaccine versus placebo. These receptors were obtained from a person between 18 and 65 years old who received the Ad26.COV2.S COVID-19 vaccine or a placebo.

The chain recombines TRBV6-1 with TRBJ1-1; possibly TRBD1 for D (6 bases). This CDR3 region has 15 residues. Germline V CDR1 and CDR2: MNHNS, SASEGT. V shed 1 base and J shed 8 bases, with 17 bases lying between them. The CDR3 nucleotides read TGTGCCAGCAGTGAAGTTAGGACAGCGCAACCAGAAGCTTTCTTT. Protein: CASSEVRTAQPEAFF.

The chain employs TRBV6-5 and TRBJ2-2, with 13 nucleotides matching TRBD2. Looked up from germline, CDR1 is MNHEY and CDR2 is SVGAGI. V dropped 6 bases and J dropped 7; count of bases not matched to a gene: 5. CDR3 length: 15 residues. In DNA form, the CDR3 reads TGTGCCAGCAGCTTACTAGCGGGAGGGCTCGGGGAGCTGTTTTTT. Translated: CASSLLAGGLGELFF.

The V gene is TRBV27, the J gene TRBJ1-1; 11 nucleotides match TRBD1. Germline CDR1 MNHEY, CDR2 SMNVEV (reference sequence). The CDR3 consists of 16 residues. J gave up 3 bases and V 5 bases, and 8 bases lay outside the gene matches. The CDR3 nucleotides read TGTGCCAGCAGTCTCCGAGGGACAGGGGGGTACACTGAAGCTTTCTTT. It is translated as CASSLRGTGGYTEAFF.

The gene calls are TRBV19 and TRBJ2-5; TRBD2 is a possible D gene (7 bases). In germline, CDR1 is LNHDA, CDR2 SQIVND (reference sequence). The CDR3 sequence is 14 residues long. The V gene lost 7 bases and the J gene lost 0 bases, with 12 bases spanning the gap. CDR3: CASNGGQNQETQYF. In DNA, the CDR3 is TGTGCCAGTAACGGGGGGCAAAACCAAGAGACCCAGTACTTC.

Of note for this clone: Other DNA sequences of this sample code for an identical CDR3. The chain uses TRBV18 and TRBJ2-7; D is undetermined. CDR3 length equals 12 residues. The V end was cut by 3 bases, the J end by 3 bases, with 6 bases between. Germline CDR1 reads KGHSH; CDR2 reads LQKENI. CDR3 in amino acids: CASSPTVYEQYF. The DNA of the CDR3 is TGTGCCAGCTCACCCACAGTCTACGAGCAGTACTTC. Filled out from reference TRBV18 and TRBJ2-7, the complete variable domain reads NAGVMQNPRHLVRRRGQEARLRCSPMKGHSHVYWYRQLPEEGLKFMVYLQKENIIDESGMPKERFSAEFPKEGPSILRIQQVVRGDSAAYFCASSPTVYEQYFGPGTRLTVT.

The chain links TRBV10-3 to TRBJ2-7; perhaps TRBD2 as D (5 bases). CDR3 length: 14 amino acids. The V gene lost 4 bases and the J gene lost 3 bases, with 13 bases spanning the gap. Germline values: CDR1 ENHRY, CDR2 SYGVKD. The CDR3: CAISAHTGSYEQYF. CDR3 coding DNA: TGTGCCATCAGTGCGCACACTGGGAGCTACGAGCAGTACTTC.

The V and J genes are TRBV25-1 and TRBJ1-3; 9 nucleotides line up with TRBD1. This CDR3 region has 16 residues. V shed 4 bases, J shed 0 bases, and the junction held 4 bases outside the gene matches. The germline gives CDR1 MGHDK, CDR2 SYGVNS. CDR3 sequence reads: CASSVWTGDSGNTIYF. In DNA, the CDR3 is TGTGCCAGCAGTGTGTGGACAGGGGACTCTGGAAACACCATATATTTT. Looking up the rest from reference TRBV25-1 and TRBJ1-3 gives the full variable domain: EADIYQTPRYLVIGTGKKITLECSQTMGHDKMYWYQQDPGMELHLIHYSYGVNSTEKGDLSSESTVSRIRTEHFPLTLESARPSHTSQYLCASSVWTGDSGNTIYFGEGSWLTVV.

This clone has just one count. The genes are TRBV19 and TRBJ1-2; no definite D call. This CDR3 contains 13 residues. The V end was cut by 6 bases, the J end by 1 base, with 9 bases between. Germline V gene sequence: CDR1 LNHDA, CDR2 SQIVND (reference sequence). The CDR3 region has the DNA TGTGCCAGTAGGGCCAGCGTTAACTATGGCTACACCTTC. Translation: CASRASVNYGYTF.

This chain links TRBV7-9 with TRBJ1-2; D remains ambiguous. This CDR3 region has 15 residues. The germline V gene encodes CDR1 SEHNR and CDR2 FQNEAQ (reference sequence). The V gene lost 4 bases and the J gene lost 0 bases, with 12 bases spanning the gap. For the CDR3, the DNA is TGTGCCAGCAGCTCACGCGGGAGATCTAACTATGGCTACACCTTC. Translating it yields CASSSRGRSNYGYTF.

The rearrangement joins TRBV5-4 to TRBJ1-1; D unclear. V lost 0 bases and J 10 bases, leaving 10 bases between the germline ends. Germline CDR1 is SGHNT and CDR2 is YYREEE (reference sequence). The CDR3 covers 12 residues. The CDR3 bases are TGTGCCAGCAGCTTGGACAGACTCGTAGCTTTCTTT. Protein: CASSLDRLVAFF.

This clone was seen only once. J is TRBJ2-5 and V is TRBV12-3 or TRBV12-4; TRBD1 agrees at 7 bases. Trimming cost V 6 bases and J 3 bases; bases outside gene matches: 4. The CDR3 spans 13 residues. The CDR3 DNA reads as TGTGCCAGCAGCTGGACAGGAGAAGAGACCCAGTACTTC. This codes for CASSWTGEETQYF.

The CDR3, as DNA: TGTGCCAGTAGTATAGTGGGGGGCACTGAAGCTTTCTTT. Its translation: CASSIVGGTEAFF. The chain links TRBV19 to TRBJ1-1; D might be TRBD1 (5 bases). Looked up from germline, CDR1 is LNHDA and CDR2 is SQIVND (reference sequence). The CDR3 extends over 13 amino acids. V lost 1 base and J lost 4, with 7 bases in between.

Note on this clone: Germline is not matched at one junction end, which may reflect a read error. The V and J genes are TRBV27 and TRBJ2-1; no clear D. The CDR3 loop spans 16 amino acids. Germline CDR1 reads MNHEY; CDR2 reads SMNVEV (reference sequence). The CDR3 DNA reads TGTGCCAGCAGTTTGAAAGTCGTGATATCCTCCAATGAGCAGTTCTTC. Translation: CASSLKVVISSNEQFF.

This clone was counted a single time. J is TRBJ2-3 and V is TRBV5-1; D is possibly TRBD1 or TRBD2 (6 bases each). The CDR3 consists of 13 residues. The germline V and J ends were trimmed by 4 bases and 4 bases, with 10 bases remaining between them. Germline V CDR1 and CDR2: SGHRS, YFSETQ. In nucleotides, the CDR3 is TGCGCCAGCAGCCCGGGGGCTGCAGATACGCAGTATTTT. This gives the protein CASSPGAADTQYF.

V is TRBV5-4 and J is TRBJ2-3; D assignment may be TRBD1 or TRBD2 (5 bases each). Germline lookup yields CDR1 SGHNT and CDR2 YYREEE (reference sequence). V shed 4 bases and J shed 0 bases, with 15 bases lying between them. The CDR3 spans 16 residues. This CDR3 is CASSLGRRHSTDTQYF. CDR3 bases: TGTGCCAGCAGCCTGGGACGGCGACATAGCACAGATACGCAGTATTTT.

The sample holds a few counts of this clone. V usage is TRBV3-1 (or the pseudogene TRBV3-2) and J usage is TRBJ2-5, with TRBD2 identical over 10 bases. The J segment lost 0 bases and the V segment lost 4 bases, leaving 5 bases of the junction unmatched. Per germline, CDR1 LGHDT and CDR2 YNNKEL (reference sequence). The CDR3 covers 16 residues. The chain's CDR3 is CASSPNSGRYQETQYF. In DNA, the CDR3 is TGTGCCAGCAGCCCCAATAGCGGGAGGTACCAAGAGACCCAGTACTTC.

V gene TRBV6-1 combines with J gene TRBJ1-4; a weak D match, TRBD1 (6 bases). The germline CDR1 and CDR2 sequences are MNHNS and SASEGT. Trimming took off 7 bases at V and 5 bases at J, with 20 bases between the two ends. This CDR3 has 16 residues. CDR3 amino acids: CASNDWGRSDNEKLFF. The CDR3 nucleotides read TGTGCCAGCAATGACTGGGGGCGATCAGACAATGAAAAACTGTTTTTT.

The V gene is TRBV7-2, the J gene TRBJ2-3; D remains unclear. The ends were cut back, 1 base at V and 2 bases at J, with 13 bases in the middle. This CDR3 comprises 16 residues. Germline V gene sequence: CDR1 SGHTA, CDR2 FQGNSA. The CDR3: CASSLVSLGPTDTQYF. As DNA, the CDR3 is TGTGCCAGCAGCTTAGTCTCGTTAGGACCCACAGATACGCAGTATTTT.

This clone turned up a few times. The chain is built from TRBV6-1 and TRBJ2-5, with D possibly being TRBD2 (7 bases). Trimming cost V 1 base and J 5 bases, with 11 bases left between them. The CDR3 covers 14 residues. The germline gives CDR1 MNHNS, CDR2 SASEGT. CDR3 loop: CASSEGGGAETQYF. DNA for the CDR3: TGTGCCAGCAGTGAAGGCGGGGGCGCGGAGACCCAGTACTTC.

The chain couples TRBV10-1 to TRBJ2-7; D not certain. The CDR3 totals 14 residues. Germline CDR1 is WNHNN and CDR2 is SYGVQD (reference sequence). Trimming stripped 2 bases from V and 2 bases from J, with 10 bases between. The CDR3 spells CASSEGPSPYEQYF. CDR3 nucleotides: TGCGCCAGCAGTGAGGGACCGAGTCCCTACGAGCAGTACTTC.

The chain has TRBV7-8 and TRBJ2-5, with 14 nucleotides matching TRBD2. V lost 1 base and J lost 3; bases outside the gene matches: 10. Germline CDR1 SGHVS, CDR2 FQNEAQ. The CDR3 runs to 19 residues. CDR3 sequence: CASSLVSGLAGAGKETQYF. The CDR3 bases are TGTGCCAGCAGCTTAGTTTCGGGACTAGCGGGAGCAGGCAAAGAGACCCAGTACTTC.